This T cell receptor beta chain was identified during a study of shared T cell receptors in the human thymus. Profiled with immunoSEQ multiplex PCR; TCRdb holds only in-frame clones, not every one. The data show approximately 760,000 clones, 70% to 90% seen once. This CDR3 region has 13 residues. Germline V gives CDR1 SGHRS, CDR2 YFSETQ. The junction had 7 bases not matched to a gene; V was cut back by 5 bases and J by 5 bases. The same sample was also used in a study of human thymus T cells.

This clonotype was sampled from a girl less than two years old with a congenital heart defect. The sequenced material came from thymocytes. The chain uses TRBV5-1 and TRBJ2-7, with 7 bases fitting TRBD2. CDR3 amino acids: CASRSWGGDEQYF. In DNA form, the CDR3 reads TGCGCCAGCAGATCGTGGGGGGGAGACGAGCAGTACTTC.